A single TCR beta chain is shown here with its context. Its specificity is unknown. These data come from a study of T cells in Graves' hyperthyroidism and ophthalmopathy. Study-level findings and limits: A model of 13 V-J features distinguished ophthalmopathy from stable hyperthyroidism. Also found in blood were most expanded thyroid clonotypes above 0.001.

TCR beta CDR3 regions were amplified from RNA transcripts. The HTBI primer set served for first-round RT-PCR of the TCR CDR3. MiXCR, applied by TCRdb to the multiplex PCR reads, yields one record per CDR3 protein. In the table there are approximately 520,000 distinct CDR3 sequences, less than 25% of which are singletons. Uncontrolled infections, other autoimmune diseases, pregnancy or lactation led to exclusion of patients. Trimming took 6 bases from V and 8 from J; bases not matched to a gene: 10. Germline CDR1 and CDR2: MNHNS and SASEGT. This CDR3 contains 15 residues. This clonotype was obtained from a man younger than 35 with Graves' hyperthyroidism. Sequencing was performed on blood. The chain uses TRBV6-1 and TRBJ1-6; 7 bases are shared with TRBD1. The CDR3 DNA follows: TGTGCCAGCAGCCCTGGAGGACAGGTGGATTCACCCCTCCACTTT. Translating gives CASSPGGQVDSPLHF.